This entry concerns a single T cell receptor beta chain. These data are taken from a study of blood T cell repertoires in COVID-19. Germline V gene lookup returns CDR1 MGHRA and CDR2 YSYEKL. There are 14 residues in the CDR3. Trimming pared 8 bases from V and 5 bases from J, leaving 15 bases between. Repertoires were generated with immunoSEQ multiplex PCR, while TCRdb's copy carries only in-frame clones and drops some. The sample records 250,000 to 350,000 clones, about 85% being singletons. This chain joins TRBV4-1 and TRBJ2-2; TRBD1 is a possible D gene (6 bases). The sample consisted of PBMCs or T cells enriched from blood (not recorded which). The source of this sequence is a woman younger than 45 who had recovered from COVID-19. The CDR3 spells CASRPPDRTGELFF. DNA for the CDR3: TGCGCCAGCCGCCCCCCCGACAGGACCGGGGAGCTGTTTTTT.